The sequence of this T cell receptor (beta chain) was determined in a study of blood T cell repertoires in COVID-19 (dated by TCRdb to the early 2020s). For context, the study as a whole: Collaborator samples came from the United States, Italy and Spain and covered acute and convalescent phases of COVID-19. The material from the prospective study consisted of cDNA or gDNA derived from T cells, B-cell-depleted T cells, or PBMCs. Deeply sampled blood TCRbeta repertoires from subjects exposed to, actively infected with, or recovered from COVID-19 were included in the dataset. The repertoires were made available in a free public database intended to serve as a resource for research on the immune response to SARS-CoV-2. Samples were obtained from the ongoing ImmuneRACE study (first 160 participants) and from roughly 1,300 subjects provided by 6 global collaborators. The sample metadata nearly always contained a de-identified subject ID, COVID-19 status, age in years and sex. HLA class I and class II types, where available, came from metadata supplied by the sample provider rather than from assay-based typing.

Spanning cysteine to phenylalanine, the CDR3 consists of 15 amino acids. Only CDR3 DNA remains: 45 bases, in frame from the first base. V is cut back by 3 bases and J by 3 bases, with 6 bases in the junction unmatched. The germline V gene (reference sequence) provides CDR1 SGHNT and CDR2 YYREEE. In Seattle, one collaborating source enrolled patients while the infection was active and tracked those patients longitudinally over the course of disease. Each collaborating institution followed its own protocols to collect whole blood in K2EDTA tubes. For TCRbeta analysis, collaborators shipped samples in one of three forms: frozen whole blood, isolated PBMCs, or DNA extracted from either of those sample types. What the authors observed across the whole study: How much clinical and demographic metadata was included differed by source and by participant, and the metadata was provided uncurated.

Note on this clone: No cognate antigen has been identified for it. Per-base quality was not reported, and no clone a single base away is much larger than it.

The immunoSEQ Assay, a bias-controlled multiplex PCR, was used to amplify TCRbeta CDR3 regions from genomic DNA. The authors' analysis ran thus. Within the assay, amplification of reference gene primers was used to estimate how many nucleated cells each sample contained. Sequence reads were collapsed and filtered to measure the absolute abundance of every unique TCRbeta CDR3 rearrangement. For each sample, productive Simpson clonality was calculated as the square root of Simpson's diversity index over productive rearrangements. Imported from immuneACCESS, the table was reduced by TCRdb to in-frame sequences with V and J called. These copies leave out some clones; in studies compared against another copy, an unresolved V gene accounts for under half, and the cause of the remainder is not known. That table gives V, J and clone size, and the DNA gave D and trimming. Here the sample has some 310,000 clones; around 90% occur a single time. Roughly 1% of the sample is in the top ten clones.

The V and J genes are TRBV5-4 and TRBJ1-2; 9 junctional bases match TRBD1. The sequencing input was peripheral blood. The sequence came from a woman in her forties with COVID-19, enrolled during active disease. Here the CDR3 is given as CASSSGQGLDYGYTF. The DNA sequence is given as TGTGCCAGCAGCTCTGGACAGGGGTTAGACTATGGCTACACCTTC.